The 4 T cell receptor beta chains below all came from one sample that was sequenced in a study of cytomegalovirus exposure and HLA in healthy donors. Primers: 60 Vbeta forward and 13 Jbeta reverse. The method was immunoSEQ multiplex PCR; TCRdb's version includes in-frame clones alone and lacks a portion of them. The sample table includes about 78,000 clones. The sequencing sample was made of PBMCs. These TCRs come from a female donor in good health and CMV-seropositive.

The gene calls are TRBV5-4 and TRBJ2-5; a weak D match, TRBD2 (5 bases). Germline lookup yields CDR1 SGHNT and CDR2 YYREEE (reference sequence). The CDR3 is made up of 12 amino acids. The V and J ends lost 10 bases and 2 bases respectively, with 12 bases between them. CDR3 DNA: TGTGCCGCCGGGAAAGGTCAAGAGACCCAGTACTTC. As protein: CAAGKGQETQYF.

The chain links TRBV7-9 to TRBJ1-4, with 8 bases aligning to TRBD1. This CDR3 has 13 residues. The germline V gene has CDR1 SEHNR and CDR2 FQNEAQ (reference sequence). The trim removed 3 bases at V and 7 bases at J, leaving 1 base unmatched. The chain's CDR3 is CASSLTGVEKLFF. CDR3 nucleotide sequence: TGTGCCAGCAGCTTGACAGGGGTTGAAAAACTGTTTTTT.

The chain's CDR3 is CASSLPAYEQYF. The CDR3 DNA reads TGTGCCAGCAGTTTACCCGCCTACGAGCAGTACTTC. The gene calls are TRBV27 and TRBJ2-7; no definite D call. Germline V gene lookup returns CDR1 MNHEY and CDR2 SMNVEV (reference sequence). This CDR3 is built from 12 residues. V lost 2 bases and J lost 2, with 4 bases in between.

The V gene is TRBV19, the J gene TRBJ1-2, with unresolved D. The CDR3 has 13 amino acids. Per the germline V gene, CDR1 is LNHDA and CDR2 is SQIVND (reference sequence). V lost 6 bases to trimming and J lost 4 bases, with 12 bases between them. In DNA, the CDR3 is TGTGCCAGTAGGACTGGAGCATCCTATGGCTACACCTTC. Protein: CASRTGASYGYTF. The full variable domain, rest sourced from reference TRBV19 and TRBJ1-2, is DGGITQSPKYLFRKEGQNVTLSCEQNLNHDAMYWYRQDPGQGLRLIYYSQIVNDFQKGDIAEGYSVSREKKESFPLTVTSAQKNPTAFYLCASRTGASYGYTFGSGTRLTVV.